This T cell receptor beta chain was observed in a study of cytomegalovirus exposure and HLA in healthy donors. Across the whole study: Earlier work reported around 110 million unique TCR beta sequences from about 190 million T cells.

Germline V CDR1 and CDR2: LGHNA, YSLEER. V lost 4 bases and J 7 bases, leaving 11 bases between the germline ends. The CDR3 is 13 residues long. The PCR had 60 Vbeta and 13 Jbeta primers. The protocol was immunoSEQ multiplex PCR, while the TCRdb copy is restricted to in-frame clones and leaves out a portion. The table has some 250,000 clones, roughly 80% seen once. This chain connects TRBV4-3 to TRBJ2-1; D perhaps matches TRBD2 (6 bases). This TCR came from a woman aged 40-49 years in good health and CMV-seropositive. The material sequenced was PBMCs. The CDR3 is CASSLTAGNEQFF. The CDR3 nucleotides are TGCGCCAGCAGCCTTACCGCGGGAAATGAGCAGTTCTTC.